The clone carrying this T cell receptor beta chain was found many times. The authors made TCR cDNA by 5'RACE template switching, adding a universal primer site and UMIs. TCRdb re-called the 5' RACE reads through MiXCR, storing one row per CDR3 protein. The sample lists 610,000 or so distinct CDR3 sequences, 9% to 15% occurring once. The record originates from a study of T cells after yellow fever vaccination. The germline CDR1 and CDR2 sequences are SGHTA and FQGNSA. V was pared by 2 bases and J by 3 bases, with 15 bases between. CDR3 length: 16 amino acids. The clonotype comes from a man between 25 and 39 years old who received the YFV17D yellow fever vaccine. The gene calls are TRBV7-2 and TRBJ2-3; no firm D call. Sequences were derived from PBMCs, sampled on the day of the yellow fever booster vaccination. The CDR3 DNA follows: TGTGCCAGCAGCTTAACCCCAGATGCCGGAACAGATACGCAGTATTTT. It codes for CASSLTPDAGTDTQYF.